One and the same sample provided the 5 T cell receptor beta chains below, sequenced in a study of shared clonotypes between healthy human individuals (dated by TCRdb to about 2020). The protocol used for the library was the immunoSEQ multiplex PCR assay. Held by TCRdb, this immuneACCESS table contains in-frame sequences only and omits some clones. Under half of the omission traces to an unresolved V gene where checked; the cause of the rest is unknown. The sample includes 2 million to 2.5 million clones, with roughly 92% observed a single time. The ten largest make up 0.37% of the sample. Sequencing was carried out using naive CD4+ T cells from PBMCs. The sample's cell subset or site label, in plain terms: CD45RA+ positively selected. The origin of the receptors is a man aged 18 to 29 in good health. Some clones in this sample may be carry-over from other donors' samples.

The rearrangement uses TRBV11-2 and TRBJ2-5, with 7 bases aligning to TRBD2. This CDR3 has 14 residues. Looked up from germline, CDR1 is SGHAT and CDR2 is FQNNGV. V was clipped by 5 bases and J by 5 bases; unmatched bases: 8. The CDR3 sequence: CASSGRGFGETQYF. CDR3 in DNA: TGTGCCAGCAGCGGGCGGGGGTTCGGGGAGACCCAGTACTTC.

With regard to this clone: Other DNA sequences of this sample code for an identical CDR3. The chain carries TRBV6-5 and TRBJ2-5; D call uncertain. This CDR3 is built from 13 residues. Trimming cost V 0 bases and J 5 bases, with 7 bases left between them. Looked up from germline, CDR1 is MNHEY and CDR2 is SVGAGI. The CDR3 nucleotides read TGTGCCAGCAGTTACTCTGGGCGCGAGACCCAGTACTTC. Its protein product is CASSYSGRETQYF.

This sequence joins TRBV5-1 and TRBJ2-7; 8 bases fit TRBD2. This CDR3 is built from 15 residues. Germline loops: CDR1 SGHRS, CDR2 YFSETQ. The ends lost 5 bases at V and 0 bases at J; junction bases unmatched: 7. CDR3 bases: TGCGCCAGCAGAACTAGCGGTTGGAGCTCCTACGAGCAGTACTTC. Protein: CASRTSGWSSYEQYF.

This clone was detected only once. Other nucleotide sequences from this sample produce the same CDR3. V gene TRBV28 combines with J gene TRBJ1-5; 8 bases line up with TRBD1. The CDR3 loop spans 15 amino acids. Germline CDR1 is MDHEN and CDR2 is SYDVKM. With 2 bases clipped from V and 2 bases from J, the junction kept 2 bases outside the gene matches. DNA for the CDR3: TGTGCCAGCAGTTTAGGGACAGGCGGCAATCAGCCCCAGCATTTT. Translation: CASSLGTGGNQPQHF.

This chain connects TRBV18 to TRBJ1-4, with D uncertain. The V end lost 5 bases, the J end lost 5 bases, and 15 bases lay between the germline ends. Per germline, CDR1 KGHSH and CDR2 LQKENI. This CDR3 has 15 amino acids. The DNA of the CDR3 is TGTGCCAGCTCAGGCCGTGTCGACGCAAATGAAAAACTGTTTTTT. It is translated as CASSGRVDANEKLFF.